These T cell receptor beta chains were read from a single sample in a study of neurological immune-mediated disorders. TCRdb passed the 5' RACE reads through MiXCR, listing each CDR3 protein once. The data show 40,000 or so distinct CDR3 sequences, with around 7.8% seen just once and about 4% held by the top ten. Material: PBMCs. The receptors come from a woman between 40 and 55 years old in good health. Both conserved end residues are part of each CDR3. D genes are given only for firm matches. Only part of the rows carry a size: once, few, many, or a class if the clone is expanded.

v_gene,abundance,d_gene,CDR3aa
TRBV5-1,many,NA,CASSLDSNEKLFF
TRBV29-1,many,TRBD1,CSVQKGAGDGYTF
TRBV2,NA,NA,CASSGVVGAWELFF
TRBV27,many,NA,CASSSGTLYEQYF
TRBV20-1,many,NA,CSARARGPLGEQFF
TRBV5-1,many,NA,CASSLGLANTQYF
TRBV18,NA,NA,CASSYIPGRGDEQYF
TRBV4-1,many,NA,CASSQFPAQLNYGYTF
TRBV28,few,TRBD1,CASSGGQGPQETQYF
TRBV7-8,many,NA,CASSLDVRARVGYTF
TRBV12-3/TRBV12-4,many,TRBD1,CASSRDRGPRNTEAFF
TRBV7-9,many,TRBD2,CASSFLLAGGADTQYF
TRBV3-1,many,NA,CASSQGTGNYYGYTF
TRBV10-3,many,NA,CAISESETQYF
TRBV7-9,many,NA,CASSFDPGITGELFF
TRBV12-3/TRBV12-4,NA,NA,CASSFRSGGIKPQHF
TRBV9,many,TRBD2,CASSVGPSGQETQYF